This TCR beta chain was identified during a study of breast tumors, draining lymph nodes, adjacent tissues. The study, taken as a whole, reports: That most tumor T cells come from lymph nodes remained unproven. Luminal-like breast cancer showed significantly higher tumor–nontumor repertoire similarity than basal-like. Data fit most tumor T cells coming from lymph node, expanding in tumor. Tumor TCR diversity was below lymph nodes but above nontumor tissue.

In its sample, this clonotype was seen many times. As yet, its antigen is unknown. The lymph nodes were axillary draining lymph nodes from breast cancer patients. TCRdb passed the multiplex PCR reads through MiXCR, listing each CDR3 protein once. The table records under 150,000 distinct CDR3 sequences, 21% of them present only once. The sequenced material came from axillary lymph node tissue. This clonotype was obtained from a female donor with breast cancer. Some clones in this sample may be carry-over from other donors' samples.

The CDR3 nucleotides are TGCGCCAGCAGCCCGAGGACGGATTCCTACGAGCAGTACTTC. Protein: CASSPRTDSYEQYF. The chain couples TRBV5-1 to TRBJ2-7; D is unclear. This CDR3 contains 14 residues. Per the germline V gene, CDR1 is SGHRS and CDR2 is YFSETQ. The germline V and J ends were trimmed by 4 bases and 1 base, with 12 bases remaining between them. The entire variable domain, with the rest obtained from reference TRBV5-1 and TRBJ2-7, is as follows: KAGVTQTPRYLIKTRGQQVTLSCSPISGHRSVSWYQQTPGQGLQFLFEYFSETQRNKGNFPGRFSGRQFSNSRSEMNVSTLELGDSALYLCASSPRTDSYEQYFGPGTRLTVT.